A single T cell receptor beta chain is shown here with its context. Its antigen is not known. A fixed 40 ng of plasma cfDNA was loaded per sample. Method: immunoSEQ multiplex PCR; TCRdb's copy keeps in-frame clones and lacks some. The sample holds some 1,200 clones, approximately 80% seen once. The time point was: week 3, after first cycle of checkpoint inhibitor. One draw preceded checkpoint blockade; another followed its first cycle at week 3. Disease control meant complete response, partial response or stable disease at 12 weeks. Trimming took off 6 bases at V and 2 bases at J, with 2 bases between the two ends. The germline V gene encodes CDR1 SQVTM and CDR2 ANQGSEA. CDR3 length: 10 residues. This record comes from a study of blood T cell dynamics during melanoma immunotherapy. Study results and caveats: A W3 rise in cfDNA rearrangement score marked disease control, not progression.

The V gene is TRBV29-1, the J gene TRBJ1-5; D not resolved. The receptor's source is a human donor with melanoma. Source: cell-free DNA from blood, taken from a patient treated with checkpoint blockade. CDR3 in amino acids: CSVGNQPQHF. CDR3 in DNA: TGCAGCGTCGGCAATCAGCCCCAGCATTTT.